Listed below are T cell receptor beta chains from one sample, sequenced in a study of blood T cell repertoires in COVID-19. Some clones are missing from TCRdb's copy, which holds only in-frame ones; the method was immunoSEQ multiplex PCR. The repertoire holds roughly 110,000 clones, with roughly two thirds as singletons. The specimen sequenced was peripheral blood. The receptors come from a human donor with acute or convalescent COVID-19. The donor label of this sample is uncertain. CDR3s include the opening cysteine and the closing phenylalanine or tryptophan. The D gene is left open where the match is weak. Clone sizes are given selectively: once, few, many, or a class where the clone is expanded.

D	V	J	size	CDR3	DNA
-	TRBV12-3/TRBV12-4	TRBJ1-1	-	CASVAGRAEAFF	TGTGCCAGCGTTGCAGGTCGAGCTGAAGCTTTCTTT
TRBD1	TRBV7-9	TRBJ1-2	-	CASSLAQGAGGYTF	TGTGCCAGCAGCTTAGCCCAGGGGGCCGGTGGCTACACCTTC
TRBD2	TRBV28	TRBJ2-2	-	CASRSGAPGELFF	TGTGCCAGCAGGAGCGGGGCTCCCGGGGAGCTGTTTTTT
TRBD1	TRBV2	TRBJ2-3	once	CAREPGQGSDTQYF	TGTGCCAGAGAACCGGGACAGGGGTCAGATACGCAGTATTTT
-	TRBV5-1	TRBJ1-1	-	CASSLSSGNTEAFF	TGCGCCAGCAGCTTGTCATCCGGGAACACTGAAGCTTTCTTT
TRBD1	TRBV5-6	TRBJ2-7	once	CASSNYLQGKQYF	TGTGCCAGCAGCAATTACCTACAGGGGAAGCAGTACTTC
TRBD1	TRBV15	TRBJ2-2	few	CATSTLTGGSGELFF	TGTGCCACCAGCACCTTGACAGGGGGCTCCGGGGAGCTGTTTTTT
-	TRBV5-4	TRBJ2-5	few	CASSVRTNLETQYF	TGTGCCAGCAGCGTAAGGACAAATTTAGAGACCCAGTACTTC
TRBD2	TRBV9	TRBJ2-2	few	CASSAPGLANTGELFF	TGTGCCAGCAGCGCACCGGGACTAGCGAACACCGGGGAGCTGTTTTTT
-	TRBV12-3/TRBV12-4	TRBJ1-3	few	CASRQGTGNTIYF	TGTGCCAGCAGACAGGGAACTGGAAACACCATATATTTT
-	TRBV9	TRBJ1-1	-	CASSPTWGLTEAFF	TGTGCCAGCAGCCCAACGTGGGGACTCACTGAAGCTTTCTTT
-	TRBV13	TRBJ1-1	-	CASKYAGPEAFF	TGTGCCAGCAAGTACGCGGGTCCTGAAGCTTTCTTT
-	TRBV18	TRBJ1-1	once	CASSPRQVVGIKNTEAFF	TGTGCCAGCTCACCACGTCAGGTAGTCGGTATTAAGAACACTGAAGCTTTCTTT
-	TRBV7-2	TRBJ2-5	-	CASSFYLAGETQYF	TGTGCCAGCAGCTTCTACCTGGCAGGGGAGACCCAGTACTTC
-	TRBV5-4	TRBJ2-3	-	CASSLERTDTQYF	TGTGCCAGCAGCTTGGAGCGGACAGATACGCAGTATTTT
TRBD1	TRBV6-1	TRBJ2-4	few	CASSEEQGKNIQYF	TGTGCCAGCAGTGAGGAACAGGGGAAAAACATTCAGTACTTC
-	TRBV30	TRBJ2-3	-	CACKRGTPDTDTQYF	TGTGCCTGTAAGAGGGGGACCCCCGACACAGATACGCAGTATTTT
-	TRBV13	TRBJ2-1	-	CASSLPTGGTLAGFSNEQFF	TGTGCCAGCAGCCTCCCGACAGGGGGAACTCTAGCGGGGTTTAGCAATGAGCAGTTCTTC
TRBD1	TRBV6-5	TRBJ1-1	-	CASYRGNTEAFF	TGTGCCAGTTACAGGGGAAACACTGAAGCTTTCTTT
-	TRBV5-1	TRBJ2-2	-	CASSFGGSGELFF	TGCGCCAGCAGCTTCGGGGGATCCGGGGAGCTGTTTTTT
-	TRBV5-1	TRBJ2-7	-	CASSLRDSLYEQYF	TGCGCCAGCAGCTTACGAGACAGTCTCTACGAGCAGTACTTC
-	TRBV29-1	TRBJ1-1	-	CSATGSNTEAFF	TGCAGCGCTACGGGGTCGAACACTGAAGCTTTCTTT
TRBD1	TRBV7-9	TRBJ2-1	-	CASSWYRGYNEQFF	TGTGCCAGCAGCTGGTACAGGGGTTATAATGAGCAGTTCTTC
TRBD1	TRBV14	TRBJ1-2	medium-sized	CASSPDRTYGYTF	TGTGCCAGCAGCCCGGACAGGACCTATGGCTACACCTTC
-	TRBV9	TRBJ1-6	-	CASSEGGQYNSPLHF	TGTGCCAGCAGCGAAGGTGGGCAGTATAATTCACCCCTCCACTTT
-	TRBV6-5	TRBJ2-1	few	CASSRGVIGNEQFF	TGTGCCAGCAGTCGAGGCGTCATAGGCAATGAGCAGTTCTTC